Sequencing of this T cell receptor beta chain was carried out in a study of blood T cell repertoires in COVID-19. At the level of the study: T cells, B-cell-depleted T cells, or PBMCs provided the cDNA or gDNA that served as material.

This clone has only one observation. With V trimmed by 6 bases and J by 0 bases, 7 bases remained unmatched. Germline V gives CDR1 MNHNY, CDR2 SVGAGI (reference sequence). CDR3 length: 16 residues. Original data processing: Counts of nucleated cells, estimated from reference gene primer amplification, were obtained. Profiled with immunoSEQ multiplex PCR; TCRdb holds only in-frame clones, not every one. For V, J and clone size, that table is used; D and trimming come from the DNA. The data show 90,000 to 150,000 clones, approximately 87% seen once. Sequenced: peripheral blood. The receptor was isolated from a woman aged 50 to 60 with acute or convalescent COVID-19. V is TRBV6-6 and J is TRBJ2-3, with TRBD2 identical over 9 bases. The CDR3 nucleotides read TGTGCCAGCAGACTCACTAGCGGGTGGAGCACAGATACGCAGTATTTT. Residues: CASRLTSGWSTDTQYF.